One and the same sample provided the 21 T cell receptor beta chains below, sequenced in a study of blood T cell repertoires in COVID-19. Measured with immunoSEQ multiplex PCR; TCRdb has only the in-frame clones, and not every one. Here the sample spans tens of thousands of clones, roughly 90% being singletons. Sequencing was performed on peripheral blood. The receptor set was obtained from a man between 50 and 59 years old with COVID-19, enrolled during active disease.

This clone was found a few times. The rearrangement links TRBV10-2 to TRBJ1-2, with D tentatively TRBD1 (5 bases). The CDR3 has 12 residues. Looked up from germline, CDR1 is WSHSY and CDR2 is SAAADI. Trimming pared 0 bases from V and 6 bases from J, leaving 5 bases between. CDR3 sequence reads: CASSESGDGYTF. In DNA, the CDR3 is TGCGCCAGCAGTGAGTCAGGGGATGGCTACACCTTC.

The gene calls are TRBV11-2 and TRBJ1-2; possible D gene TRBD1, 6 bases. The ends were cut back, 3 bases at V and 2 bases at J, with 13 bases in the middle. The germline V gene encodes CDR1 SGHAT and CDR2 FQNNGV. The CDR3 runs 15 residues. The CDR3 is CASSLQKGGNYGYTF. CDR3 coding DNA: TGTGCCAGCAGCTTGCAAAAAGGGGGAAACTATGGCTACACCTTC.

The chain uses TRBV5-5 and TRBJ2-3; 7 nucleotides align to TRBD1. V shed 1 base and J 4 bases; nucleotides not matched to a gene: 3. The CDR3 runs to 14 residues. Germline V gene lookup returns CDR1 SGHKS and CDR2 YYEKEE (reference sequence). Written as DNA, the CDR3 is TGTGCCAGCAGCTTGCCCACAGGGGCAGATACGCAGTATTTT. Translating it yields CASSLPTGADTQYF.

The chain combines TRBV5-1 with TRBJ2-7, with 7 bases lining up with TRBD2. The V gene's germline CDR1 is SGHRS and CDR2 YFSETQ. V lost 0 bases, J lost 3 bases, and 3 bases stayed unmatched. The CDR3 extends over 14 amino acids. The DNA of the CDR3 is TGCGCCAGCAGCTTGGGGCGGGGGAGCTACGAGCAGTACTTC. Its translation is CASSLGRGSYEQYF.

The CDR3 region is CASSPPGGYEQYF. The DNA of the CDR3 is TGTGCCAGCAGCCCGCCCGGGGGCTACGAGCAGTACTTC. This chain connects TRBV7-6 to TRBJ2-7; possible D gene TRBD2, 6 bases. Trimming shortened V by 5 bases and J by 3 bases, and 11 bases separated the two germline ends. The length of the CDR3 is 13 residues. Per the germline V gene, CDR1 is SGHVS and CDR2 is FNYEAQ.

This chain joins TRBV29-1 and TRBJ1-3; possible D gene TRBD1, 6 bases. The CDR3 runs 14 residues. Trimming removed 1 base at V and 1 base at J, with 8 bases between. The germline gives CDR1 SQVTM, CDR2 ANQGSEA. The CDR3 bases are TGCAGCGTTGAAGTCAGGGGTTCTGGAAACACCATATATTTT. Its protein is CSVEVRGSGNTIYF.

The chain couples TRBV5-4 to TRBJ2-1, with 8 bases lining up with TRBD2. The CDR3 totals 16 residues. Looked up from germline, CDR1 is SGHNT and CDR2 is YYREEE (reference sequence). V shed 4 bases, J shed 7 bases, and the junction held 13 bases outside the gene matches. The CDR3 nucleotides are TGTGCCAGCAGCCCCCAAGGTAGCGGGATGGGAAATGAGCAGTTCTTC. It specifies CASSPQGSGMGNEQFF. Complete variable domain (other parts from reference TRBV5-4 and TRBJ2-1): ETGVTQSPTHLIKTRGQQVTLRCSSQSGHNTVSWYQQALGQGPQFIFQYYREEENGRGNFPPRFSGLQFPNYSSELNVNALELDDSALYLCASSPQGSGMGNEQFFGPGTRLTVL.

The V gene is TRBV12-5, the J gene TRBJ1-3; D uncertain. V shed 4 bases and J shed 2 bases, with 6 bases lying between them. This CDR3 has 13 residues. Per germline, CDR1 LGHNT and CDR2 FRNRAP. The CDR3 is CASGSSAGNTIYF. The CDR3 DNA is TGTGCTAGTGGTTCCTCAGCTGGAAACACCATATATTTT.

The gene calls are TRBV19 and TRBJ2-5, with a weak D call TRBD1 (5 bases). The ends were cut back, 3 bases at V and 1 base at J, with 12 bases in the middle. The CDR3 covers 15 residues. Germline V gives CDR1 LNHDA, CDR2 SQIVND (reference sequence). The CDR3 region has the DNA TGTGCCAGTAGTATGCAGGGTAGCCTCCAAGAGACCCAGTACTTC. Residues: CASSMQGSLQETQYF.

The chain links TRBV6-5 to TRBJ1-1, with D maybe TRBD1 (5 bases). This CDR3 has 12 amino acids. CDR1 and CDR2 from the germline V gene are MNHEY and SVGAGI. V was clipped by 8 bases and J by 10 bases, with 17 bases between them. This CDR3 is CASWGGLERAFF. The CDR3, as DNA: TGTGCCAGCTGGGGGGGACTTGAGAGAGCTTTCTTT.

The chain combines TRBV2 with TRBJ1-1, with D tentatively TRBD1 (5 bases). Trimming pared 5 bases from V and 5 bases from J, leaving 15 bases between. The CDR3 contains 14 residues. Germline V lookup: CDR1 SNHLY, CDR2 FYNNEI. CDR3 in amino acids: CASSQQVGRTEAFF. The CDR3, as DNA: TGTGCCAGCAGTCAACAGGTGGGTCGGACTGAAGCTTTCTTT.

The rearrangement uses TRBV7-9 and TRBJ2-7; D may be TRBD1 (6 bases). The CDR3 totals 15 residues. Looked up from germline, CDR1 is SEHNR and CDR2 is FQNEAQ (reference sequence). V gave up 5 bases and J gave up 1 base, with 15 bases separating them. The CDR3 sequence: CASSPRTVQSYEQYF. The CDR3 coding sequence is TGTGCCAGCAGCCCCCGGACAGTCCAATCCTACGAGCAGTACTTC.

The chain carries TRBV9 and TRBJ2-7, with D possibly being TRBD2 (5 bases). Germline CDR1 reads SGDLS; CDR2 reads YYNGEE. Between the trimmed V and J ends, which lost 4 bases and 5 bases, there was a span of 13 bases. This CDR3 spans 13 amino acids. The CDR3 reads CASSKYGVHEQYF. The CDR3 DNA reads as TGTGCCAGCAGCAAATACGGGGTCCACGAGCAGTACTTC.

This clone was counted a single time. The chain has TRBV7-2 and TRBJ1-6; 8 bases are a match to TRBD1. V lost 8 bases to trimming and J lost 10 bases; unmatched junction nucleotides: 7. The CDR3 consists of 13 residues. Germline CDR1 SGHTA, CDR2 FQGNSA. The CDR3 nucleotides are TGTGCCAGCGGACAGGGTTTGGGGTCACCCCTCCACTTT. It yields the protein CASGQGLGSPLHF. The whole variable domain, remainder taken from reference TRBV7-2 and TRBJ1-6, is GAGVSQSPSNKVTEKGKDVELRCDPISGHTALYWYRQSLGQGLEFLIYFQGNSAPDKSGLPSDRFSAERTGGSVSTLTIQRTQQEDSAVYLCASGQGLGSPLHFGNGTRLTVT.

The chain uses TRBV9 and TRBJ1-2, with 10 bases aligning to TRBD1. V gave up 2 bases and J gave up 4 bases; unmatched junction bases: 5. CDR3 length: 15 amino acids. CDR1 and CDR2 (germline): SGDLS, YYNGEE. In DNA, the CDR3 is TGTGCCAGCAGCGTCCGGACAGGGGGAGTCTATGGCTACACCTTC. The encoded protein is CASSVRTGGVYGYTF.

The chain uses TRBV19 and TRBJ1-1, with D possibly being TRBD1 (6 bases). The CDR3 spans 16 residues. The germline V and J ends were trimmed by 3 bases and 4 bases, with 18 bases remaining between them. Germline-derived CDR1 and CDR2 are LNHDA and SQIVND (reference sequence). The CDR3 nucleotides read TGTGCCAGTAGTATGGGGGGGCGCGTTTTAGTCACTGAAGCTTTCTTT. It is translated as CASSMGGRVLVTEAFF.

This clone came up once. The chain employs TRBV5-1 and TRBJ2-1, with TRBD2 matching 8 bases. Germline trimming cut 5 bases from V and 0 bases from J; bases unmatched to any gene: 4. Looked up from germline, CDR1 is SGHRS and CDR2 is YFSETQ. The length of the CDR3 is 15 residues. The CDR3 spells CASRTGTSSYNEQFF. The CDR3 DNA reads as TGCGCCAGCAGAACCGGGACTAGCTCCTACAATGAGCAGTTCTTC.

V usage is TRBV27 and J usage is TRBJ2-5; 9 nucleotides agree with TRBD1. J was trimmed by 6 bases and V by 7 bases; bases with no gene match: 18. The CDR3 is 17 residues long. CDR1 is MNHEY and CDR2 is SMNVEV in the germline V gene (reference sequence). CDR3 residues: CASTSSHQGQGMKTQYF. The CDR3 DNA reads as TGTGCCAGCACCTCCTCTCATCAGGGACAGGGCATGAAGACCCAGTACTTC.

This chain connects TRBV18 to TRBJ1-2; tentatively, D is TRBD1 (5 bases). Germline loops: CDR1 KGHSH, CDR2 LQKENI. The CDR3 contains 13 residues. Trimming took off 4 bases at V and 4 bases at J, with 10 bases between the two ends. The CDR3 DNA reads as TGTGCCAGCTCACGACCGACAGTCTATGGCTACACCTTC. Translation gives CASSRPTVYGYTF.

V and J are TRBV5-1 and TRBJ2-1; 13 bases map to TRBD2. This CDR3 has 15 residues. Germline CDR1 reads SGHRS; CDR2 reads YFSETQ. V lost 7 bases, J lost 6 bases, and 7 bases stayed unmatched. The CDR3 sequence: CASHEGTSGVNEQFF. CDR3 nucleotides: TGCGCCAGCCACGAAGGGACTAGCGGGGTCAATGAGCAGTTCTTC.

The chain links TRBV11-2 to TRBJ2-7; TRBD1 aligns across 8 bases. The germline V gene encodes CDR1 SGHAT and CDR2 FQNNGV. Trimming at V came to 4 bases and at J to 1 base, leaving 6 bases not matched to a gene. CDR3 length equals 15 residues. CDR3 protein: CASSYRTGNSYEQYF. The CDR3 DNA reads TGTGCCAGCAGCTATAGGACAGGGAATTCCTACGAGCAGTACTTC. Together with reference TRBV11-2 and TRBJ2-7, the CDR3 gives the full variable domain: EAGVAQSPRYKIIEKRQSVAFWCNPISGHATLYWYQQILGQGPKLLIQFQNNGVVDDSQLPKDRFSAERLKGVDSTLKIQPAKLEDSAVYLCASSYRTGNSYEQYFGPGTRLTVT.